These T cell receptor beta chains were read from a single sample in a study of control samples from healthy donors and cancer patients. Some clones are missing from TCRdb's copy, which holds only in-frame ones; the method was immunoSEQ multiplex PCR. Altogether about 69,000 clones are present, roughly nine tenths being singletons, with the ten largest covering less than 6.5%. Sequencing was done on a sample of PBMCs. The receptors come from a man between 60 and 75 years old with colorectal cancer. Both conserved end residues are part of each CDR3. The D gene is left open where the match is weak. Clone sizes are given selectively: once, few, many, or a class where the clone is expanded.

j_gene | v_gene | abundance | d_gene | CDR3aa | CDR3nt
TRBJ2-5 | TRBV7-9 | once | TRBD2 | CASSFGLAGRPQETQYF | TGTGCCAGCAGCTTTGGACTAGCGGGGCGTCCACAGGAGACCCAGTACTTC
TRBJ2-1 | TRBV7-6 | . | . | CASSNLGDEQFF | TGTGCCAGCAGCAACCTGGGGGATGAGCAGTTCTTC
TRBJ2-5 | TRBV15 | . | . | CATSALGTETQYF | TGTGCCACCAGCGCACTCGGAACCGAGACCCAGTACTTC
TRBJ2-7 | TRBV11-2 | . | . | CASGRGGEQYF | TGTGCCAGCGGTAGGGGGGGAGAGCAGTACTTC
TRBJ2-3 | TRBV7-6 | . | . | CASSLRARGNTDTQYF | TGTGCCAGCAGCTTAAGGGCTAGGGGGAACACAGATACGCAGTATTTT
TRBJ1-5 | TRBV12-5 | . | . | CASGTGEGSQPQHF | TGTGCTAGTGGGACCGGGGAGGGTTCGCAGCCCCAGCATTTT
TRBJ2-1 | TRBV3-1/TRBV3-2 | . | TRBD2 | CASSPSGGWDNEQFF | TGTGCCAGCAGCCCTAGCGGGGGTTGGGACAATGAGCAGTTCTTC
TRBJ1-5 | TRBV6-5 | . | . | CASAEPNQPQHF | TGTGCCAGCGCGGAACCTAATCAGCCCCAGCATTTT
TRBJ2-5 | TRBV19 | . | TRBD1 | CASSILNPGTGESGTQYF | TGTGCCAGTAGTATTCTGAACCCGGGGACAGGGGAAAGCGGGACCCAGTACTTC
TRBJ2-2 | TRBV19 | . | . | CASSIAVWGGDSFTGELFF | TGTGCCAGTAGTATAGCAGTTTGGGGTGGGGACTCATTCACCGGGGAGCTGTTTTTT
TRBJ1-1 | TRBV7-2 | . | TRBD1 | CASSLTLGGGGTEAFF | TGTGCCAGCAGCTTGACTCTAGGGGGCGGTGGCACTGAAGCTTTCTTT
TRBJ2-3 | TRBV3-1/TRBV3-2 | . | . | CASSQPYAGAYTDTQYF | TGTGCCAGCAGCCAACCCTACGCGGGGGCCTACACAGATACGCAGTATTTT
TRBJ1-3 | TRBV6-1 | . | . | CASSESTAGGNTIYF | TGTGCCAGCAGTGAATCTACAGCGGGAGGAAACACCATATATTTT
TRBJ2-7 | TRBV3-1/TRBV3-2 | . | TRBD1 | CASSPGQIYEQYF | TGTGCCAGCAGCCCGGGACAGATCTACGAGCAGTACTTC
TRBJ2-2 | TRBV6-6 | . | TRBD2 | CASSSGGTNTGELFF | TGTGCCAGCAGTTCGGGGGGGACGAACACCGGGGAGCTGTTTTTT
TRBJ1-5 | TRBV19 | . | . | CASSMEGFRRGGQPQHF | TGTGCCAGTAGTATGGAGGGTTTTCGCAGGGGCGGTCAGCCCCAGCATTTT
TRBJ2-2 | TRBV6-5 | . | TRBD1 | CASSYQGASTGELFF | TGTGCCAGCAGTTACCAGGGGGCGAGTACCGGGGAGCTGTTTTTT
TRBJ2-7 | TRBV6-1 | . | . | CASRSGRNSYEQYF | TGTGCCAGCAGAAGCGGACGGAACTCCTACGAGCAGTACTTC
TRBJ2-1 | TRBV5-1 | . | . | CASSADLASNEQFF | TGCGCCAGCAGCGCCGACCTAGCAAGCAATGAGCAGTTCTTC
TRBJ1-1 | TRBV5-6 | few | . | CASSLRGNTEAFF | TGTGCCAGCAGCTTAAGGGGAAACACTGAAGCTTTCTTT
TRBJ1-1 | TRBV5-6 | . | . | CASSLGQTNEAFF | TGTGCCAGCAGCTTGGGACAGACCAATGAAGCTTTCTTT
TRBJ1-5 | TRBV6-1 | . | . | CASSEVTSNQPQHF | TGTGCCAGCAGTGAAGTCACAAGCAATCAGCCCCAGCATTTT
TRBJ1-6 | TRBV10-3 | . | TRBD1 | CAISEGQGGNSPLHF | TGTGCCATCAGTGAAGGACAGGGGGGTAATTCACCCCTCCACTTT
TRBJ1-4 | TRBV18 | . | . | CASSPDSAGEKLFF | TGTGCCAGCTCACCTGACAGCGCGGGTGAAAAACTGTTTTTT
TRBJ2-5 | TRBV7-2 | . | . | CASSPGQGETQYF | TGTGCCAGCAGCCCGGGGCAGGGGGAGACCCAGTACTTC
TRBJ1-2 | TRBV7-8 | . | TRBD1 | CASSFGQGPYGYTF | TGTGCCAGCAGTTTTGGACAGGGCCCCTATGGCTACACCTTC
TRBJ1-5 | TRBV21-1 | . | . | CASSLRTGVNQPQHF | TGTGCCAGCAGCCTCCGGACAGGGGTTAATCAGCCCCAGCATTTT
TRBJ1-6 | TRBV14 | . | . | CASSQGPKSSYNSPLHF | TGTGCCAGCAGCCAGGGACCGAAAAGCTCCTATAATTCACCCCTCCACTTT
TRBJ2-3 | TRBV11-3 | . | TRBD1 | CASSLGQGALPDTQYF | TGTGCCAGCAGCTTAGGGCAGGGGGCATTGCCAGATACGCAGTATTTT
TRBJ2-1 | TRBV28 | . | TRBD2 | CASSFLAGNYNEQFF | TGTGCCAGCAGTTTTCTAGCGGGGAACTACAATGAGCAGTTCTTC
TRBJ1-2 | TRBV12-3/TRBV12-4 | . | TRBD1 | CASSGTGSGTF | TGTGCCAGCAGTGGGACAGGGTCCGGCACCTTC
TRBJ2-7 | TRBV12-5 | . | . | CASGDRSYEQYF | TGTGCTAGTGGTGACAGATCCTACGAGCAGTACTTC
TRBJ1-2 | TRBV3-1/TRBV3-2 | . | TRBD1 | CASSHWDRENYGYTF | TGTGCCAGCAGCCACTGGGACAGGGAAAACTATGGCTACACCTTC
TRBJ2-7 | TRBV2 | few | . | CASSEYPGLYF | TGTGCCAGCAGTGAATACCCGGGTCTGTACTTC
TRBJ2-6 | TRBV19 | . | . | CASTAFQGLSSGANVLTF | TGTGCCAGTACCGCGTTTCAGGGCTTAAGCTCTGGGGCCAACGTCCTGACTTTC
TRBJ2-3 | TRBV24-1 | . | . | CATSAKGARGTDTQYF | TGTGCCACCAGTGCAAAGGGGGCGCGGGGAACAGATACGCAGTATTTT
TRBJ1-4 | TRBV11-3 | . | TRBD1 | CASSSTGGHANEKLFF | TGTGCCAGCAGCTCGACAGGGGGTCATGCTAATGAAAAACTGTTTTTT
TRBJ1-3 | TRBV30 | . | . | CAWRRDRILGGNTIYF | TGTGCCTGGAGACGGGATCGCATCCTGGGGGGAAACACCATATATTTT
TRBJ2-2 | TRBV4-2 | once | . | CASSQVSAENTGELFF | TGTGCCAGCAGCCAAGTTTCCGCCGAGAACACCGGGGAGCTGTTTTTT
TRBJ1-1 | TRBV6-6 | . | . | CAPGGSAEAFF | TGTGCCCCCGGGGGCAGCGCTGAAGCTTTCTTT
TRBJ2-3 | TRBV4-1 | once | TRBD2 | CASSQGLAGDTQYF | TGCGCCAGCAGCCAAGGACTAGCGGGGGATACGCAGTATTTT
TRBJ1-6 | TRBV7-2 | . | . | CASSLGIGGWGNSPLHF | TGTGCCAGCAGCTTAGGTATCGGGGGGTGGGGGAATTCACCCCTCCACTTT
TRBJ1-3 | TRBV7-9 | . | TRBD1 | CASSRTGVGNTIYF | TGTGCCAGCAGCCGGACAGGGGTTGGAAACACCATATATTTT
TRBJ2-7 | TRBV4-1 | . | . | CASSQEGTGIAQYF | TGCGCCAGCAGCCAAGAGGGAACAGGGATCGCGCAGTACTTC
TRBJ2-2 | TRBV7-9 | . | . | CASRVYSTGELFF | TGTGCCAGCAGGGTATACAGCACCGGGGAGCTGTTTTTT
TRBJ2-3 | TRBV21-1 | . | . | CASSTTSDSTDTQYF | TGTGCCAGCAGCACGACTAGCGATTCCACAGATACGCAGTATTTT
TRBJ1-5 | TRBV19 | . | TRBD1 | CASTDRGLSQPQHF | TGTGCCAGTACGGACAGGGGGCTGAGTCAGCCCCAGCATTTT
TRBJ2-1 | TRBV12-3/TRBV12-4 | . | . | CASSLGADNEQFF | TGTGCCAGCAGTTTAGGAGCGGATAATGAGCAGTTCTTC
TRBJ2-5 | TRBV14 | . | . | CASSQNGVELGETQYF | TGTGCCAGCAGCCAAAACGGGGTTGAACTGGGGGAGACCCAGTACTTC
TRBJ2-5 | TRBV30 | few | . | CALEWRGKTQYF | TGTGCCCTGGAATGGCGGGGCAAGACCCAGTACTTC